This record concerns one T cell receptor beta chain sequence. A 200 ng quantity of DNA, tens of thousands of T cell genomes, went into the sorted-subset replicate PCRs. This table comes from immunoSEQ multiplex PCR, and its TCRdb copy is limited to in-frame clones, with some not included. The sample consists of over a million clones, more than 95% of them appearing once. None of the donors, who were healthy HIV-negative adults, had recently had acute infections or vaccinations. Naive CD45RA+ and memory CD45RA-negative subsets were split from CD4+ cells. Trimming took off 6 bases at V and 5 bases at J, with 11 bases between the two ends. CDR3 length: 13 amino acids. Germline V gives CDR1 SGHNT, CDR2 YENEEA. This sample is part of a study of shared clonotypes between healthy human individuals. Study-level information: CD4 naive and CD4 memory each took three plates per donor, while CD8 naive took two and CD8 memory one.

The V call is TRBV11-3, the J call TRBJ2-1, with a possible D match to TRBD2 (5 bases). The source of this sequence is a man younger than 40 in good health. Sequenced sample: naive CD4+ T cells sorted from blood. As for subset: CD45RA+ positively selected. The CDR3 reads CASSWEMNNEQFF. The CDR3 region has the DNA TGTGCCAGCAGTTGGGAGATGAACAATGAGCAGTTCTTC.